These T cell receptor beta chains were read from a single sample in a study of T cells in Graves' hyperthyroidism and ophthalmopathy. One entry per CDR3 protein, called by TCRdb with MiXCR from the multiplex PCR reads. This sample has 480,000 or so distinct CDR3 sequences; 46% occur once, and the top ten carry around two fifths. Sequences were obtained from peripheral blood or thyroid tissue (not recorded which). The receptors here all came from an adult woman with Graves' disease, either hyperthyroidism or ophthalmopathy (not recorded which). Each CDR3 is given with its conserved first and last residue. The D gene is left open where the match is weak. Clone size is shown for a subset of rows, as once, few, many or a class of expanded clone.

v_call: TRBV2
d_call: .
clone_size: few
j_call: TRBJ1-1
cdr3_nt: TGTGCCAGCAGTGCCCCAGCTAACACTGAAGCTTTCTTT
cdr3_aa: CASSAPANTEAFF

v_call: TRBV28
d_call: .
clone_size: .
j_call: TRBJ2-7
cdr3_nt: TGTGCCAGCAGTACTACAGAGGTAGGAACCTACGAGCAGTACTTC
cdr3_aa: CASSTTEVGTYEQYF

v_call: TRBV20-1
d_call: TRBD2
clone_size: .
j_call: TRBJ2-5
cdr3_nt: TGCAGTGCTAGAGCGGGCGGGAGAGAGACCCAGTACTTC
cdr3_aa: CSARAGGRETQYF

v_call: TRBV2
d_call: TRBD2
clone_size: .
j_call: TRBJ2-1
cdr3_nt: TGTGCCAAGGGACGGACTAGCGAATACAATGAGCAGTTCTTC
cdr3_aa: CAKGRTSEYNEQFF

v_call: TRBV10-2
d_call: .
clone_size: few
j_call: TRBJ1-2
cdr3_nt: TGCGCCAGCAGTGAGTTACGGGACCCCTATGGCTACACCTTC
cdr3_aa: CASSELRDPYGYTF

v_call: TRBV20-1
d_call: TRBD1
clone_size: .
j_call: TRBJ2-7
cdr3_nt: TGCAGTGCTAGAGGGGACAGGGGGTCCTACGAGCAGTACTTC
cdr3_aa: CSARGDRGSYEQYF

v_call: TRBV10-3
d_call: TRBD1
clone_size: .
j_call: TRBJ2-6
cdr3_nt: TGTGCCATCAGTGAGCGGGGACAGGGGTACTCTGGGGCCAACGTCCTGACTTTC
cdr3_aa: CAISERGQGYSGANVLTF

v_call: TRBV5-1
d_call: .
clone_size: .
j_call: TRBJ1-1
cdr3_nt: TGCGCCAGCAGCACAGAGGGACGGGGTCTCACTGAAGCTTTCTTT
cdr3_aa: CASSTEGRGLTEAFF

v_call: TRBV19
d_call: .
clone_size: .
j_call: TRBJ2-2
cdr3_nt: TGTGCCAGTAGTTGGGTCGTAACCGGGGAGCTGTTTTTT
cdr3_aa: CASSWVVTGELFF

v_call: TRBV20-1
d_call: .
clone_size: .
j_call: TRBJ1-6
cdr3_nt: TGCAGTGCCACACGGGGCGCGGGGAATTCACCCCTCCACTTT
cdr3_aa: CSATRGAGNSPLHF

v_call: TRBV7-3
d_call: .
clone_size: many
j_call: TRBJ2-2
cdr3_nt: TGTGCCAGCAGCTACCTCGCAGGGGGGGAGCTGTTTTTT
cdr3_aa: CASSYLAGGELFF

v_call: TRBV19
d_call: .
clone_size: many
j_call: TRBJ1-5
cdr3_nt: TGTGCCAGTACCACCAGGACTACTAATCAGCCCCAGCATTTT
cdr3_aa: CASTTRTTNQPQHF

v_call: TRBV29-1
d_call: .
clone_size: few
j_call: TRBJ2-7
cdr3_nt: TGCAGCGTTGTGCTGGACACCCCCTACGAGCAGTACTTC
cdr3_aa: CSVVLDTPYEQYF

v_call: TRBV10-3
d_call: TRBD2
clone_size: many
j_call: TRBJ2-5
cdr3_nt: TGTGCCATCAGTGAAGCGGGAGGTTTTGGAGAGACCCAGTACTTC
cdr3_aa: CAISEAGGFGETQYF

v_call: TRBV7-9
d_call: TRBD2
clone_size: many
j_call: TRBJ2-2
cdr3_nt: TGTGCCAGCAGCTCCGTGGCGGGAGGGTCCGGGGAGCTGTTTTTT
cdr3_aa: CASSSVAGGSGELFF

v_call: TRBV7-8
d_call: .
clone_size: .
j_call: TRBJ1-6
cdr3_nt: TGTGCCAGCAGCTTAGAAGGGCGTAGTTCGGGCTCACCCCTCCACTTT
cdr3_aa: CASSLEGRSSGSPLHF

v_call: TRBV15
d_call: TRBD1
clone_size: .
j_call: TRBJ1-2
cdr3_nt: TGTGCCACCAGCAGATCGACAGGGGAGAGGGCTAACTATGGCTACACCTTC
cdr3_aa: CATSRSTGERANYGYTF

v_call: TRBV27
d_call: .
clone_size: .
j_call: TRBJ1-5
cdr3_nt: TGTGCCAGCAGTAAGGTAGTAGGACTCAATCAGCCCCAGCATTTT
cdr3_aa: CASSKVVGLNQPQHF

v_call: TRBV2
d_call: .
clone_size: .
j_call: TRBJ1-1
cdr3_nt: TGTGCCAGCAGTGCCAGGAACACTGAGGCTTTCTTT
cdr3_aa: CASSARNTEAFF

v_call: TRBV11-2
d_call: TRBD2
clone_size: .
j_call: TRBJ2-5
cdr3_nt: TGTGCCAGCAGCTTAGAGGGACTAGCGGGATACGAGACCCAGTACTTC
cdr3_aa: CASSLEGLAGYETQYF

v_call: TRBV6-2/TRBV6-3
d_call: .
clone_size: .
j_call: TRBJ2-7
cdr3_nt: TGTGCCAGCAGTATCCACTCCTACGAGCAGTACTTC
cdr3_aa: CASSIHSYEQYF

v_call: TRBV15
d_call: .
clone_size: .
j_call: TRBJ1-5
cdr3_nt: TGTGCCACCAGCAGAGATGAGTGGGGAGAGACCCAGCATTTT
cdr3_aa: CATSRDEWGETQHF

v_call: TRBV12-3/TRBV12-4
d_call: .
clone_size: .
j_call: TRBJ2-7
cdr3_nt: TGTGCCAGCAGTTTTGGGGCCGAGCAGTACTTC
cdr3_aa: CASSFGAEQYF

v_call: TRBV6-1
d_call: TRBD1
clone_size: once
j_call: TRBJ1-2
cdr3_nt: TGTGCCAGCAGTGCCATGACAGGGACCACCGCCAACACCTTC
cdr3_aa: CASSAMTGTTANTF

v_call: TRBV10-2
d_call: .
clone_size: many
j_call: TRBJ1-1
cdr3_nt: TGCGCCATCGCCGGGGTTCGCACTGAAGCTTTCTTT
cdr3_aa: CAIAGVRTEAFF

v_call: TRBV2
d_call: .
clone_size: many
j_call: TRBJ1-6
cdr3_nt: TGTGCCAGCAGTGGGACAGATTCACCCCTCCACTTT
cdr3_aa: CASSGTDSPLHF

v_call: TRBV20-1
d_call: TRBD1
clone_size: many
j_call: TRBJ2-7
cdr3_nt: TGCAGTGCTACGCCCGGGACAGGGCCCTACGAGCAGTACTTC
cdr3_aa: CSATPGTGPYEQYF

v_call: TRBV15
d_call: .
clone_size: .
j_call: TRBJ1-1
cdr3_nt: TGTGCCACCAGCAGAGATCTAGGGGGAAACACTGAAGCTTTCTTT
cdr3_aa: CATSRDLGGNTEAFF

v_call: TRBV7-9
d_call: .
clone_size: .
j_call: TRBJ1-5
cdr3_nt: TGTGCCAGCACTCCAGGGGATACAGGCAATCAGCCCCAGCATTTT
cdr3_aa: CASTPGDTGNQPQHF

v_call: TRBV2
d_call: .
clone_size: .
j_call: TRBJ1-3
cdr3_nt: TGTGCCAGCGGAAGCCATTCTGGAAACACCATATATTTT
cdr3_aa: CASGSHSGNTIYF

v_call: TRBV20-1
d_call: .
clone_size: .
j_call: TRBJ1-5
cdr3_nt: TGCAGTGCTAGAGATCAATCGGGCTATAGCAATCAGCCCCAGCATTTT
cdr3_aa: CSARDQSGYSNQPQHF

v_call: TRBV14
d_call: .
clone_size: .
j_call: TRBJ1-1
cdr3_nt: TGTGCCAGCAGCATGGCAGGGGTGACTGAAGCTTTCTTT
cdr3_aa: CASSMAGVTEAFF

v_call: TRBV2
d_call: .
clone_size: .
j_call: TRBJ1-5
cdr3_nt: TGTACCAGCAGCGGGGGAAGTCAGCCCCAGCATTTT
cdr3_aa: CTSSGGSQPQHF

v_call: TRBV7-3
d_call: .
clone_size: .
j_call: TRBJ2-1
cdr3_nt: TGTGCCAGCAGCCCCGCCCGGGCCTACAATGAGCAGTTCTTC
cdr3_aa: CASSPARAYNEQFF

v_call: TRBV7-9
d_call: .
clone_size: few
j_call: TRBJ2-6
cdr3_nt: TGTGCCAGCAGCCCCCTTAGGGCTGGGGCCAACGTCCTGACTTTC
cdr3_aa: CASSPLRAGANVLTF

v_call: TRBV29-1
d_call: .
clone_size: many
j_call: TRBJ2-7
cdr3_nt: TGCAGCGTTGAATACCGGTTGGAGCAGTACTTC
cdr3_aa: CSVEYRLEQYF

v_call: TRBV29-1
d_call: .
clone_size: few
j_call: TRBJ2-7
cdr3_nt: TGCAGCGTTGCTCTCCTCTCCTACGAGCAGTACTTC
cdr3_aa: CSVALLSYEQYF

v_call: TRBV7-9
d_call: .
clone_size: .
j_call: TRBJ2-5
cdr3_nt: TGTGCCAGCAGTTTCCGGGGAGCTGGAGAGACCCAGTACTTC
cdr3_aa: CASSFRGAGETQYF

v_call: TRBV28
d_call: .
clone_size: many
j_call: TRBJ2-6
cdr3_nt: TGTGCCAGCAGTCCCAGAGGGGCCAACGTCCTGACTTTC
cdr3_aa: CASSPRGANVLTF

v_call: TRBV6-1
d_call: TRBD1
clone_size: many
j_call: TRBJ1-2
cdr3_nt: TGTGCCAGCAGAGAAGGGGGCGGCAACTATGGCTACACCTTC
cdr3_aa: CASREGGGNYGYTF